This is a list of T cell receptor beta chains from one sample in a study. TCRdb used MiXCR to reprocess the 5' RACE reads, holding one entry per CDR3 protein. Of tens of thousands of distinct CDR3 sequences in the sample, approximately 30% are singletons; the top ten hold 3.5% to 4.5%. Sequences were obtained from naive CD4+ T cells sorted from a lymph node. These receptors came from a female donor with breast cancer. The CDR3 runs from the conserved cysteine through the conserved F or W. The D gene is left open where the match is weak. Not every row has a clone size; where given, it reads once, few, many or a size class.

cdr3_aa: CASSLSANSPLHF
cdr3_nt: TGTGCCAGCAGTTTATCGGCTAATTCACCCCTCCACTTT
j_call: TRBJ1-6
d_call: NA
clone_size: many
v_call: TRBV27

cdr3_aa: CASSTSAGSLYEQYF
cdr3_nt: TGTGCCAGCAGCACCTCTGCGGGGTCCCTTTACGAGCAGTACTTC
j_call: TRBJ2-7
d_call: NA
clone_size: NA
v_call: TRBV3-1

cdr3_aa: CASRLRGDNSPLHF
cdr3_nt: TGTGCCAGCAGACTAAGGGGAGATAATTCACCCCTCCACTTT
j_call: TRBJ1-6
d_call: NA
clone_size: NA
v_call: TRBV27

cdr3_aa: CASSVAPGTTYEQYF
cdr3_nt: TGTGCCAGCAGCGTAGCCCCCGGGACGACCTACGAGCAGTACTTC
j_call: TRBJ2-7
d_call: NA
clone_size: few
v_call: TRBV9

cdr3_aa: CASSGSVGGRTYEQYF
cdr3_nt: TGCGCCAGCAGCGGATCAGTGGGCGGGAGGACCTACGAGCAGTACTTC
j_call: TRBJ2-7
d_call: TRBD2
clone_size: few
v_call: TRBV5-1

cdr3_aa: CASSWSGSPSGANVLTF
cdr3_nt: TGTGCCAGCAGCTGGAGCGGCAGCCCCTCTGGGGCCAACGTCCTGACTTTC
j_call: TRBJ2-6
d_call: NA
clone_size: few
v_call: TRBV9

cdr3_aa: CASTTSGHNEQFF
cdr3_nt: TGTGCCAGTACCACTAGCGGTCACAATGAGCAGTTCTTC
j_call: TRBJ2-1
d_call: TRBD2
clone_size: medium-sized
v_call: TRBV6-1

cdr3_aa: CASSEAPRGGQPQHF
cdr3_nt: TGTGCCAGCAGTGAAGCCCCCAGGGGTGGCCAGCCCCAGCATTTT
j_call: TRBJ1-5
d_call: NA
clone_size: NA
v_call: TRBV6-2/TRBV6-3

cdr3_aa: CSAGDLSYEQYF
cdr3_nt: TGCAGTGCTGGGGACCTCTCCTACGAGCAGTACTTC
j_call: TRBJ2-7
d_call: NA
clone_size: many
v_call: TRBV20-1

cdr3_aa: CASSVAGQIQETQYF
cdr3_nt: TGTGCCAGCAGCGTAGCGGGGCAGATCCAAGAGACCCAGTACTTC
j_call: TRBJ2-5
d_call: NA
clone_size: many
v_call: TRBV9

cdr3_aa: CASSQEGDSPYEQYF
cdr3_nt: TGCGCCAGCAGCCAAGAAGGGGATTCCCCCTACGAGCAGTACTTC
j_call: TRBJ2-7
d_call: NA
clone_size: NA
v_call: TRBV4-3

cdr3_aa: CASSLSPKSGTGQLF
cdr3_nt: TGTGCCAGCAGCCTTAGCCCCAAAAGCGGGACAGGGCAGCTCTTC
j_call: TRBJ2-1
d_call: TRBD1
clone_size: NA
v_call: TRBV7-2

cdr3_aa: CASSNRETDTQYF
cdr3_nt: TGTGCCAGCAGCAACAGGGAAACAGATACGCAGTATTTT
j_call: TRBJ2-3
d_call: NA
clone_size: NA
v_call: TRBV7-6

cdr3_aa: CASSRDRVNIQYF
cdr3_nt: TGTGCCAGCAGCCGGGACAGGGTAAACATTCAGTACTTC
j_call: TRBJ2-4
d_call: TRBD1
clone_size: once
v_call: TRBV3-1

cdr3_aa: CASSSRQGRDTQYF
cdr3_nt: TGTGCCAGCTCATCCCGACAGGGACGGGATACGCAGTATTTT
j_call: TRBJ2-3
d_call: TRBD1
clone_size: NA
v_call: TRBV18

cdr3_aa: CAISEGLAGGPGETQYF
cdr3_nt: TGTGCCATCAGTGAGGGGCTAGCGGGAGGGCCCGGAGAGACCCAGTACTTC
j_call: TRBJ2-5
d_call: TRBD2
clone_size: many
v_call: TRBV10-3

cdr3_aa: CASSLGQGAETQYF
cdr3_nt: TGTGCCAGCAGTCTAGGACAGGGGGCAGAGACCCAGTACTTC
j_call: TRBJ2-5
d_call: TRBD1
clone_size: few
v_call: TRBV6-1

cdr3_aa: CSARETKLASDTQYF
cdr3_nt: TGCAGTGCTAGAGAGACGAAACTAGCGTCTGATACGCAGTATTTT
j_call: TRBJ2-3
d_call: TRBD2
clone_size: many
v_call: TRBV20-1

cdr3_aa: CSARDPANLNYGYTF
cdr3_nt: TGCAGTGCTAGAGATCCCGCTAACCTGAACTATGGCTACACCTTC
j_call: TRBJ1-2
d_call: NA
clone_size: few
v_call: TRBV20-1

cdr3_aa: CASSLRGRLAGGDEQYF
cdr3_nt: TGTGCCAGCAGCCTTAGGGGACGACTAGCGGGGGGCGACGAGCAGTACTTC
j_call: TRBJ2-7
d_call: TRBD2
clone_size: few
v_call: TRBV7-9

cdr3_aa: CASSAPRGPENTGELFF
cdr3_nt: TGTGCCAGCAGCGCCCCCAGGGGCCCGGAGAACACCGGGGAGCTGTTTTTT
j_call: TRBJ2-2
d_call: NA
clone_size: few
v_call: TRBV9

cdr3_aa: CASSQDRGLAEETQYF
cdr3_nt: TGCGCCAGCAGCCAAGACCGTGGACTAGCGGAAGAGACCCAGTACTTC
j_call: TRBJ2-5
d_call: TRBD2
clone_size: few
v_call: TRBV4-1

cdr3_aa: CASSIRTQNTGELFF
cdr3_nt: TGCGCCAGCAGCATCCGGACCCAAAACACCGGGGAGCTGTTTTTT
j_call: TRBJ2-2
d_call: NA
clone_size: NA
v_call: TRBV5-1

cdr3_aa: CASRTSKGLAGDLAKNIQYF
cdr3_nt: TGTGCCAGCAGGACCTCCAAAGGATTAGCGGGGGATCTAGCCAAAAACATTCAGTACTTC
j_call: TRBJ2-4
d_call: TRBD2
clone_size: once
v_call: TRBV11-2

cdr3_aa: CASSESPGSYEQYF
cdr3_nt: TGCGCCAGCAGTGAGTCGCCAGGATCCTACGAGCAGTACTTC
j_call: TRBJ2-7
d_call: NA
clone_size: NA
v_call: TRBV10-1

cdr3_aa: CASSQGPTYEQYF
cdr3_nt: TGCGCCAGCAGCCAAGGGCCCACCTACGAGCAGTACTTC
j_call: TRBJ2-7
d_call: NA
clone_size: few
v_call: TRBV4-1

cdr3_aa: CASSLIPGVGNEQFF
cdr3_nt: TGTGCCAGCAGCTTAATTCCGGGAGTGGGGAATGAGCAGTTCTTC
j_call: TRBJ2-1
d_call: NA
clone_size: few
v_call: TRBV7-3

cdr3_aa: CASSQEIARSEQFF
cdr3_nt: TGTGCCAGCAGCCAAGAGATAGCTAGATCTGAGCAGTTCTTC
j_call: TRBJ2-1
d_call: NA
clone_size: many
v_call: TRBV4-2

cdr3_aa: CASSVGTSGTYEQYF
cdr3_nt: TGTGCCAGCAGCGTAGGGACTAGCGGGACCTACGAGCAGTACTTC
j_call: TRBJ2-7
d_call: TRBD2
clone_size: medium-sized
v_call: TRBV9

cdr3_aa: CASSQEVAGSTDTQYF
cdr3_nt: TGTGCCAGCAGCCAAGAGGTTGCGGGGAGCACAGATACGCAGTATTTT
j_call: TRBJ2-3
d_call: NA
clone_size: many
v_call: TRBV3-1

cdr3_aa: CASSSTSPLYEQYF
cdr3_nt: TGTGCCAGCAGTTCGACTAGCCCTCTTTACGAGCAGTACTTC
j_call: TRBJ2-7
d_call: TRBD2
clone_size: NA
v_call: TRBV28

cdr3_aa: CASSYLYEHYF
cdr3_nt: TGTGCCAGCAGTTATCTCTACGAGCACTACTTC
j_call: TRBJ2-7
d_call: NA
clone_size: NA
v_call: TRBV6-5

cdr3_aa: CASSLSGLVTDTQYF
cdr3_nt: TGTGCCAGCAGCTTATCTGGACTAGTCACAGATACGCAGTATTTT
j_call: TRBJ2-3
d_call: TRBD2
clone_size: few
v_call: TRBV7-2

cdr3_aa: CAASDSARIGDEQFF
cdr3_nt: TGTGCCGCCAGTGATTCAGCCCGGATAGGGGATGAGCAGTTCTTC
j_call: TRBJ2-1
d_call: NA
clone_size: NA
v_call: TRBV24-1

cdr3_aa: CASSLVGEQFF
cdr3_nt: TGTGCCAGCAGCTTGGTCGGTGAGCAGTTCTTC
j_call: TRBJ2-1
d_call: NA
clone_size: many
v_call: TRBV5-6

cdr3_aa: CASSPPGLGGQETQYF
cdr3_nt: TGCGCCAGCAGCCCTCCAGGTCTTGGGGGACAAGAGACCCAGTACTTC
j_call: TRBJ2-5
d_call: NA
clone_size: NA
v_call: TRBV5-1

cdr3_aa: CASSLVDSKNSPLHF
cdr3_nt: TGCGCCAGCAGCTTGGTTGACAGTAAGAATTCACCCCTCCACTTT
j_call: TRBJ1-6
d_call: NA
clone_size: many
v_call: TRBV5-1

cdr3_aa: CASSQGDLADHLGEQFF
cdr3_nt: TGTGCCAGCAGCCAAGGGGACCTAGCGGACCACTTAGGCGAGCAGTTCTTC
j_call: TRBJ2-1
d_call: TRBD2
clone_size: NA
v_call: TRBV4-2

cdr3_aa: CAASRERGWQETQYF
cdr3_nt: TGTGCCGCCAGCAGAGAGAGGGGCTGGCAAGAGACCCAGTACTTC
j_call: TRBJ2-5
d_call: NA
clone_size: NA
v_call: TRBV15

cdr3_aa: CASSFGQGGTYEQYF
cdr3_nt: TGTGCCAGCAGCTTTGGGCAGGGGGGGACCTACGAGCAGTACTTC
j_call: TRBJ2-7
d_call: NA
clone_size: few
v_call: TRBV9

cdr3_aa: CASSTNTYNEQFF
cdr3_nt: TGTGCCAGCAGCACCAACACCTACAATGAGCAGTTCTTC
j_call: TRBJ2-1
d_call: NA
clone_size: few
v_call: TRBV7-2

cdr3_aa: CASRDVMNNEQFF
cdr3_nt: TGCGCCAGCAGGGATGTGATGAACAATGAGCAGTTCTTC
j_call: TRBJ2-1
d_call: NA
clone_size: many
v_call: TRBV5-1

cdr3_aa: CAGRTPDLFQETQYF
cdr3_nt: TGTGCCGGCAGAACCCCGGACCTCTTCCAAGAGACCCAGTACTTC
j_call: TRBJ2-5
d_call: NA
clone_size: once
v_call: TRBV7-9

cdr3_aa: CSASSLAIRETQYF
cdr3_nt: TGCAGTGCAAGCTCACTAGCGATCAGAGAGACCCAGTACTTC
j_call: TRBJ2-5
d_call: TRBD2
clone_size: few
v_call: TRBV20-1

cdr3_aa: CASSRANYGYTF
cdr3_nt: TGTGCCAGCAGTCGGGCTAACTATGGCTACACCTTC
j_call: TRBJ1-2
d_call: NA
clone_size: few
v_call: TRBV12-3/TRBV12-4

cdr3_aa: CASSVGGKNTDTQYF
cdr3_nt: TGTGCCAGCAGCGTAGGGGGGAAAAACACAGATACGCAGTATTTT
j_call: TRBJ2-3
d_call: NA
clone_size: few
v_call: TRBV9

cdr3_aa: CASSYRQGAARSNEQFF
cdr3_nt: TGTGCCAGCAGCTACCGACAGGGGGCCGCCCGATCGAATGAGCAGTTCTTC
j_call: TRBJ2-1
d_call: TRBD1
clone_size: NA
v_call: TRBV3-1

cdr3_aa: CASSHPRDSTTEYF
cdr3_nt: TGCGCCAGCAGTCATCCCCGGGACTCCACCACGGAGTACTTC
j_call: TRBJ2-7
d_call: NA
clone_size: NA
v_call: TRBV5-1

cdr3_aa: CSARGGGRTNEKLFF
cdr3_nt: TGCAGTGCTAGGGGAGGAGGGCGGACTAATGAAAAACTGTTTTTT
j_call: TRBJ1-4
d_call: NA
clone_size: many
v_call: TRBV20-1

cdr3_aa: CASSSPEWAVNTEAFF
cdr3_nt: TGTGCCAGCAGCTCTCCCGAGTGGGCCGTGAACACTGAAGCTTTCTTT
j_call: TRBJ1-1
d_call: NA
clone_size: NA
v_call: TRBV7-8

cdr3_aa: CANSAAGYEQYF
cdr3_nt: TGTGCCAACAGCGCAGCAGGGTACGAGCAGTACTTC
j_call: TRBJ2-7
d_call: NA
clone_size: NA
v_call: TRBV11-2

cdr3_aa: CASNLQRDTEAFF
cdr3_nt: TGCGCCAGCAATCTCCAGCGGGATACTGAAGCTTTCTTT
j_call: TRBJ1-1
d_call: NA
clone_size: NA
v_call: TRBV4-1

cdr3_aa: CASSQVPGQSEQYF
cdr3_nt: TGCGCCAGCAGCCAAGTCCCGGGACAGTCCGAGCAGTACTTC
j_call: TRBJ2-7
d_call: TRBD1
clone_size: many
v_call: TRBV4-3